This record covers a single TCR beta chain. Original analysis: The assay estimated nucleated cells by amplifying reference gene primers. Sequenced by immunoSEQ multiplex PCR; TCRdb stores in-frame clones only, minus some. V and J calls and clone size are those listed in that table; D and trimming were worked out from the DNA. The data contain about 350,000 clones, 87% of them seen just once; the ten biggest clones take up 0.9% to 1.2%. The J segment lost 8 bases and the V segment lost 0 bases, leaving 4 bases of the junction unmatched. There are 14 residues in the CDR3. Germline V gene data show CDR1 as SGHRS and CDR2 as YFSETQ. The data belong to a study of blood T cell repertoires in COVID-19. The wider study: Some COVID-19 samples were acute and others convalescent; all came from the United States, Italy and Spain.

Sequenced input: PBMCs or T cells enriched from blood (not recorded which). V gene TRBV5-1 combines with J gene TRBJ2-1; TRBD1 matches at 8 bases. This clonotype was sampled from a woman under 40 who had recovered from COVID-19. The CDR3 DNA follows: TGCGCCAGCAGCTTGGGACAGGGGTCGGATGAGCAGTTCTTC. Translation: CASSLGQGSDEQFF.